A selection of T cell receptor beta chains follows, all from one sample in a study of blood T cells in healthy people across ages. TCRdb re-derived calls from the 5' RACE reads in MiXCR, one entry per CDR3 protein. Of about 1,600,000 distinct CDR3 sequences listed, 35% to 45% were seen once; the top ten hold roughly 7.9%. The sample comprised blood. These receptors were collected from a woman younger than 30 in good health. Each CDR3 is given with its conserved first and last residue. A D gene is named only where the DNA matches it firmly. Part of the rows lack a size; the others show once, few, many or a class for expanded clones.

d_gene: NA; v_gene: TRBV2; j_gene: TRBJ2-5; abundance: NA; CDR3nt: TGTGCCAGCAGTGTTCGGCCCCCCTACGGGGGCCTTCAAGGGACCCAGTACTTC; CDR3aa: CASSVRPPYGGLQGTQYF
d_gene: NA; v_gene: TRBV7-8; j_gene: TRBJ2-3; abundance: few; CDR3nt: TGTGCCAGCAGCTCCTATTTGGGAGATACGCAGTATTTT; CDR3aa: CASSSYLGDTQYF
d_gene: NA; v_gene: TRBV2; j_gene: TRBJ2-1; abundance: few; CDR3nt: TGTGCCAGCGGACCGGTTGGCAATGAGCAGTTCTTC; CDR3aa: CASGPVGNEQFF
d_gene: NA; v_gene: TRBV27; j_gene: TRBJ2-3; abundance: NA; CDR3nt: TGTGCCGGCAGTTCCAGGGGGGAGAGCACAGATACGCAGTATTTT; CDR3aa: CAGSSRGESTDTQYF
d_gene: NA; v_gene: TRBV3-1; j_gene: TRBJ2-1; abundance: few; CDR3nt: TGTGCCAGCAGCCGAGGACAGCCTGGGAATGAGCAGTTCTTC; CDR3aa: CASSRGQPGNEQFF
d_gene: TRBD2; v_gene: TRBV7-2; j_gene: TRBJ2-5; abundance: NA; CDR3nt: TGTGCCAGCAGACCGGGACGGACGACTAGCGGACAAGAGACCCAGTACTTC; CDR3aa: CASRPGRTTSGQETQYF
d_gene: NA; v_gene: TRBV20-1; j_gene: TRBJ2-4; abundance: NA; CDR3nt: TGCAGTGCTGCAACCGACAGGTTACTAGCCAAAAACATTCAGTACTTC; CDR3aa: CSAATDRLLAKNIQYF
d_gene: TRBD2; v_gene: TRBV10-3; j_gene: TRBJ2-3; abundance: NA; CDR3nt: TGTGCCATCAGTGAGGACAGCACTAGCGCAGATACGCAGTATTTT; CDR3aa: CAISEDSTSADTQYF
d_gene: NA; v_gene: TRBV6-1; j_gene: TRBJ2-1; abundance: few; CDR3nt: TGTGCCATACAATTCGTGAGACAAGAAGACAATGAGCAGTTCTTC; CDR3aa: CAIQFVRQEDNEQFF
d_gene: NA; v_gene: TRBV20-1; j_gene: TRBJ2-7; abundance: few; CDR3nt: TGCAGTGCTAGACCCCCGGGGGAAAGCGAGCAGTACTTC; CDR3aa: CSARPPGESEQYF